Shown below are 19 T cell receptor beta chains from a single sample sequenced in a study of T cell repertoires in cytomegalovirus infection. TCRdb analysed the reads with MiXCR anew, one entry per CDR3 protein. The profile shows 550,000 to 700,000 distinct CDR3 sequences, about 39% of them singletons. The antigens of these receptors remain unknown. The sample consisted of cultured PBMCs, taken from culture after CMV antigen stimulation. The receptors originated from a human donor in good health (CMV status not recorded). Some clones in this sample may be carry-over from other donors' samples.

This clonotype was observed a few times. The CDR3 DNA follows: TGTGCCAGCAGCCGCCGTTCGGCCTTCTATGGCTACACCTTC. Amino acid sequence: CASSRRSAFYGYTF. V usage is TRBV7-2 and J usage is TRBJ1-2; D uncertain. The CDR3 length is 14 residues. The V gene's germline CDR1 is SGHTA and CDR2 FQGNSA. The germline V and J ends were trimmed by 5 bases and 4 bases, with 14 bases remaining between them. The full variable domain, rest sourced from reference TRBV7-2 and TRBJ1-2, is GAGVSQSPSNKVTEKGKDVELRCDPISGHTALYWYRQSLGQGLEFLIYFQGNSAPDKSGLPSDRFSAERTGGSVSTLTIQRTQQEDSAVYLCASSRRSAFYGYTFGSGTRLTVV.

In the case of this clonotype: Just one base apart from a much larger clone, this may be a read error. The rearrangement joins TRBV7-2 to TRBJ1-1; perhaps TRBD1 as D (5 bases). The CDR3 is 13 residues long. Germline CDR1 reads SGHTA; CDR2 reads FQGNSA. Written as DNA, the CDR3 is TGTGCCGGCAGTCGCAGGGTGAACACTGAAGCTTTCTTT. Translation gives CAGSRRVNTEAFF.

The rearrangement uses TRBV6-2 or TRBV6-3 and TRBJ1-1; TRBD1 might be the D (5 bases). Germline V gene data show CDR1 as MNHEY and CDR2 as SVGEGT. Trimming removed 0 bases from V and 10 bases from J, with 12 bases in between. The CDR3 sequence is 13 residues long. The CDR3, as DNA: TGTGCCAGCAGTTACTCGTATCGGGGGGTAGCTTTCTTT. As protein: CASSYSYRGVAFF.

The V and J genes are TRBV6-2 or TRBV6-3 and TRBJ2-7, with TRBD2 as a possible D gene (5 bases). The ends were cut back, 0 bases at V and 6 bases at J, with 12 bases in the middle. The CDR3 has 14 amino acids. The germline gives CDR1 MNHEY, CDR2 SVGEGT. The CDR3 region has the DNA TGTGCCAGCAGTTACTCGATAGGAGGCGCCGAGCAGTACTTC. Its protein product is CASSYSIGGAEQYF.

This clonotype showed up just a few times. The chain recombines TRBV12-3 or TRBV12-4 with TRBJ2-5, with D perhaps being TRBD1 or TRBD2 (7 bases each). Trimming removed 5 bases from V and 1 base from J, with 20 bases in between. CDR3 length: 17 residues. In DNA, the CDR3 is TGTGCCAGCAGTGGCGGGGGACAGCTCCGTATCCAAGAGACCCAGTACTTC. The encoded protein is CASSGGGQLRIQETQYF.

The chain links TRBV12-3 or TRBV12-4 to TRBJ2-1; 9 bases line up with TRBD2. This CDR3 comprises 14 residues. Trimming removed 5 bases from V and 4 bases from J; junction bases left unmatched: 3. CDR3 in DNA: TGTGCCAGCAGTAGGGCGGGGGGGTACAATGAGCAGTTCTTC. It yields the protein CASSRAGGYNEQFF.

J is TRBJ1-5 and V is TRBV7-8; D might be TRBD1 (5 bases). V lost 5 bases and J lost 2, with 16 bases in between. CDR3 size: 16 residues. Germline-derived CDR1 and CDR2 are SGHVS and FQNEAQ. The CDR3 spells CASSTGQGLGNQPQHF. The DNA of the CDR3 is TGTGCCAGCAGCACCGGACAAGGCTTGGGCAATCAGCCCCAGCATTTT.

CDR3 loop: CASSLGSPSSGNTIYF. CDR3 DNA sequence: TGTGCCAGCAGCTTAGGTTCCCCTAGCTCTGGAAACACCATATATTTT. The rearrangement links TRBV7-2 to TRBJ1-3; D call uncertain. CDR3 length: 16 amino acids. V lost 1 base to trimming and J lost 0 bases, with 10 bases between them. Germline loops: CDR1 SGHTA, CDR2 FQGNSA.

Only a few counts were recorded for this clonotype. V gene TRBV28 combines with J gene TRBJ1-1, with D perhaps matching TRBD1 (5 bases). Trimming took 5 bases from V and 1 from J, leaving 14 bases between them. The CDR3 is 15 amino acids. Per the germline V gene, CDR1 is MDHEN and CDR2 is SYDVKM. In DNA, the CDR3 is TGTGCCAGCAGTCCCAGGGAGGGGTGGAACACTGAAGCTTTCTTT. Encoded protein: CASSPREGWNTEAFF.

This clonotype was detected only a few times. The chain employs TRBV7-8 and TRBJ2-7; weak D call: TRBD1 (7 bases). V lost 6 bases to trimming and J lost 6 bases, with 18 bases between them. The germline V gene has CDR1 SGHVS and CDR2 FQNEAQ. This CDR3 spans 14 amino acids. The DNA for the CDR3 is TGTGCCAGCAGAACCACAGGGGTCGGGAGCGAGCAGTACTTC. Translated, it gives CASRTTGVGSEQYF.

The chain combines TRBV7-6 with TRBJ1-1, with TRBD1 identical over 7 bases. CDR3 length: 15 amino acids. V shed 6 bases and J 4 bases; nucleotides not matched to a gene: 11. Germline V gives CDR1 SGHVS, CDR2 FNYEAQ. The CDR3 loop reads CASRKPGTEGTEAFF. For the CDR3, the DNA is TGTGCCAGCAGAAAACCCGGGACAGAGGGCACTGAAGCTTTCTTT. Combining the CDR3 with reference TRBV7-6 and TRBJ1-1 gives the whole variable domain GAGVSQSPRYKVTKRGQDVALRCDPISGHVSLYWYRQALGQGPEFLTYFNYEAQQDKSGLPNDRFSAERPEGSISTLTIQRTEQRDSAMYRCASRKPGTEGTEAFFGQGTRLTVV.

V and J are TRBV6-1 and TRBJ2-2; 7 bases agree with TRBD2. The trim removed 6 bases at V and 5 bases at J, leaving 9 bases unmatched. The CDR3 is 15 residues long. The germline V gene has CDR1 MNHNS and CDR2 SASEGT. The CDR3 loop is CASSSGLHTTGELFF. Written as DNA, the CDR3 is TGTGCCAGCAGCTCGGGACTACATACAACCGGGGAGCTGTTTTTT.

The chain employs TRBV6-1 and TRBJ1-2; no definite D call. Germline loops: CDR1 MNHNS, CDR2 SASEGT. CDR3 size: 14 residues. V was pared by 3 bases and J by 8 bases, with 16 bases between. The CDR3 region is CASSDQTRITGYTF. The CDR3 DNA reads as TGTGCCAGCAGTGATCAGACGAGAATTACAGGCTACACCTTC.

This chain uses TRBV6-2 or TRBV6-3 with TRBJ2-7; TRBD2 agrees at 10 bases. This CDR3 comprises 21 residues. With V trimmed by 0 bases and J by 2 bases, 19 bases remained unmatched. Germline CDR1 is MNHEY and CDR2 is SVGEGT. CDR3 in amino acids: CASSYSISSGSLDRATYEQYF. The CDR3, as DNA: TGTGCCAGCAGTTACTCGATTTCTAGCGGGAGCTTGGATCGGGCGACCTACGAGCAGTACTTC.

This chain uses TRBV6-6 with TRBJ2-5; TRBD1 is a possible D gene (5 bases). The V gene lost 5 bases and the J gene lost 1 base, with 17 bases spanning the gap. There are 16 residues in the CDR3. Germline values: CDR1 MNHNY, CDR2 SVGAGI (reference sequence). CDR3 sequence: CASSEHRWNSQETQYF. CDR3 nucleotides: TGTGCCAGCAGTGAGCACAGGTGGAATAGCCAAGAGACCCAGTACTTC.

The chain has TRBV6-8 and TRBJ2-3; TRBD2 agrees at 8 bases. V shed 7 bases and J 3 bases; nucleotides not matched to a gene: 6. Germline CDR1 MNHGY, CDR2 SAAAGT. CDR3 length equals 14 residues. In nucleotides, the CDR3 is TGTGCCAGCAAAGAGCGGGGGACTACAGATACGCAGTATTTT. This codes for CASKERGTTDTQYF.

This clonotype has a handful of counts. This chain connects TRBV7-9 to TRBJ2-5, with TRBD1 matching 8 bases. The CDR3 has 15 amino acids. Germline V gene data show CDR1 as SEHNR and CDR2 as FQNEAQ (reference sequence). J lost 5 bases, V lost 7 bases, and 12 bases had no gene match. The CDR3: CASTQGAGSWETQYF. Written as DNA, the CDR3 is TGTGCCAGCACCCAGGGGGCAGGGTCATGGGAGACCCAGTACTTC.

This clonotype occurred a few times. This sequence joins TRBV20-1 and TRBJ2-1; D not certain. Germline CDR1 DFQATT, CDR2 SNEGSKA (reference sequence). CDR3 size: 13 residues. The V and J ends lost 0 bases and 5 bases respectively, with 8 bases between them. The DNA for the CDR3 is TGCAGTGCTAGAGATCCCACAAACAATGAGCAGTTCTTC. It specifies CSARDPTNNEQFF.

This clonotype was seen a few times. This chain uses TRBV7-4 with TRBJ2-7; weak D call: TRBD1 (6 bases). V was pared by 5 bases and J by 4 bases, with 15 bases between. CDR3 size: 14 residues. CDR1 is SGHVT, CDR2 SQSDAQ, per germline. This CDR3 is CASSPPGTPYEQYF. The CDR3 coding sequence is TGTGCCAGCAGCCCCCCCGGGACACCATACGAGCAGTACTTC.